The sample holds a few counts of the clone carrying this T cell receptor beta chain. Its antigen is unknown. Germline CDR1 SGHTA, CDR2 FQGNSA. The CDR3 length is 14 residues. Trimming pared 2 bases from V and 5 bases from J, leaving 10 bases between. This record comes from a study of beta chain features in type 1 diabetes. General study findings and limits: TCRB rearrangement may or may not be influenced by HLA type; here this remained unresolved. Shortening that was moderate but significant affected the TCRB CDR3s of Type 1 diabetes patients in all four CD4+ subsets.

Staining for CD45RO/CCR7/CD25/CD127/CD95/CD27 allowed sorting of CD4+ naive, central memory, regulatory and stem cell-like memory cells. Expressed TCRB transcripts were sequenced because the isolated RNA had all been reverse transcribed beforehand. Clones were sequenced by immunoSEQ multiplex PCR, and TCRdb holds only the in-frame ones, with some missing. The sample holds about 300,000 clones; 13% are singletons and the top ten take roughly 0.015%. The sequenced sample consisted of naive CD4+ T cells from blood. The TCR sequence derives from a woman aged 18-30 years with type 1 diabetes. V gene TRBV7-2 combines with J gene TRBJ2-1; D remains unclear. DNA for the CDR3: TGTGCCAGCAGCTTAACCACTATTAACAATGAGCAGTTCTTC. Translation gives CASSLTTINNEQFF.